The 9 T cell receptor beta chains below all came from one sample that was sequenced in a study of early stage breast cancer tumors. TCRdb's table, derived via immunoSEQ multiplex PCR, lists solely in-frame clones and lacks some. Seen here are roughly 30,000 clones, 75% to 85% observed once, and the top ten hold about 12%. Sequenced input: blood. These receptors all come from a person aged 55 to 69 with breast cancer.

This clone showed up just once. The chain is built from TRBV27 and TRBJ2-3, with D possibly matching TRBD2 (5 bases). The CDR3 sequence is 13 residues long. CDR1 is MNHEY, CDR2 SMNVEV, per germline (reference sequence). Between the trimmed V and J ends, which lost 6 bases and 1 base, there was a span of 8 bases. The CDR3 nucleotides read TGTGCCAGCAGGGGAGAGGGCACAGATACGCAGTATTTT. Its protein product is CASRGEGTDTQYF.

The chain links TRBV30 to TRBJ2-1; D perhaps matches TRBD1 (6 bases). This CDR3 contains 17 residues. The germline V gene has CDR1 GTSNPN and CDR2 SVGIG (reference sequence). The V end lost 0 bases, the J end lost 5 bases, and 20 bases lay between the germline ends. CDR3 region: CAWSVNRRTAFNNEQFF. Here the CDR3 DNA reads TGTGCCTGGAGTGTAAATCGAAGGACAGCCTTTAACAATGAGCAGTTCTTC. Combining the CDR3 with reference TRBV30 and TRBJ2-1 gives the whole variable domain SQTIHQWPATLVQPVGSPLSLECTVEGTSNPNLYWYRQAAGRGLQLLFYSVGIGQISSEVPQNLSASRPQDRQFILSSKKLLLSDSGFYLCAWSVNRRTAFNNEQFFGPGTRLTVL.

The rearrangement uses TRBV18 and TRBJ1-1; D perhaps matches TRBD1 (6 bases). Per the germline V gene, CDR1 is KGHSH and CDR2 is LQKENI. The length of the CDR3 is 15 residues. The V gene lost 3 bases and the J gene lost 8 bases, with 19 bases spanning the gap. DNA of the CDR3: TGTGCCAGCTCACCGAATGGACAGCAACAAACAGAAGCTTTCTTT. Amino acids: CASSPNGQQQTEAFF.

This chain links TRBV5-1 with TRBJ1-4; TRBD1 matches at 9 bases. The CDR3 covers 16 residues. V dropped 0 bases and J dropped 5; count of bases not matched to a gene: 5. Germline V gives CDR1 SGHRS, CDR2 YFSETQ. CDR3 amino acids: CASSLEGQGGNEKLFF. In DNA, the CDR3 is TGCGCCAGCAGCTTGGAGGGACAGGGAGGGAATGAAAAACTGTTTTTT.

CDR3 in amino acids: CASSLMAGGLYF. The DNA of the CDR3 is TGTGCCAGCAGCCTCATGGCTGGCGGTCTGTACTTC. The J gene is TRBJ2-7, the V gene TRBV11-3; D call uncertain. Trimming removed 5 bases at V and 12 bases at J, with 17 bases between. The CDR3 is 12 residues long. The germline gives CDR1 SGHNT, CDR2 YENEEA.

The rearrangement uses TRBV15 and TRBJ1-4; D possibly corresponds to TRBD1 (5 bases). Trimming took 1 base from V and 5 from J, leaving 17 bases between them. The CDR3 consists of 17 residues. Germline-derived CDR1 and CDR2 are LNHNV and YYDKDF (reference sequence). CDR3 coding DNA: TGTGCCACCAGCAGAGGGGGAACCGGGACTGGGAATGAAAAACTGTTTTTT. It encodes CATSRGGTGTGNEKLFF.

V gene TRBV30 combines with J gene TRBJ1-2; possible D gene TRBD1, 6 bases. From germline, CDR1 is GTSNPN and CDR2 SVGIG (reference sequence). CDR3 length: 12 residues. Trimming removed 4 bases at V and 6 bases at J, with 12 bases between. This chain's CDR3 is CAWKGRGDGYTF. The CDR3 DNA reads TGTGCCTGGAAAGGGAGGGGGGATGGCTACACCTTC. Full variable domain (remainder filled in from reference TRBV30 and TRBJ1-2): SQTIHQWPATLVQPVGSPLSLECTVEGTSNPNLYWYRQAAGRGLQLLFYSVGIGQISSEVPQNLSASRPQDRQFILSSKKLLLSDSGFYLCAWKGRGDGYTFGSGTRLTVV.

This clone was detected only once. The CDR3 region is CASSVAISGSGDTQYF. DNA for the CDR3: TGTGCCAGCAGCGTAGCTATTAGCGGGAGCGGAGATACGCAGTATTTT. The rearrangement uses TRBV9 and TRBJ2-3, with TRBD2 identical over 9 bases. The CDR3 contains 16 residues. From germline, CDR1 is SGDLS and CDR2 YYNGEE. Losses at the gene ends were 0 bases for V and 5 bases for J; bases not matched to a gene: 7.

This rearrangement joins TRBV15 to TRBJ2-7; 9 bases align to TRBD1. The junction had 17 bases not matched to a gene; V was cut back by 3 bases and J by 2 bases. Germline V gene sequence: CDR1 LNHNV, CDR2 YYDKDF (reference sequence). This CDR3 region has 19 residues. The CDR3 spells CATSSRGGQGASAAYEQYF. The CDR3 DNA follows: TGTGCCACCAGCAGCCGTGGGGGACAGGGTGCATCTGCCGCCTACGAGCAGTACTTC.